This T cell receptor beta chain was profiled in a study of T cell changes during pregnancy in multiple sclerosis. Sequencing used immunoSEQ multiplex PCR; TCRdb keeps in-frame clones, though not all of them. This table has 9,500 to 15,000 clones, about 86% appearing once. This clone was picked up one time. This CDR3 spans 15 amino acids. The germline CDR1 and CDR2 sequences are LGHNA and YSLEER. Between the trimmed V and J ends, which lost 1 base and 2 bases, there was a span of 12 bases. The V and J genes are TRBV4-3 and TRBJ2-7; possibly TRBD2 for D (6 bases). Here the sequenced sample was CD8+ T cells from peripheral blood mononuclear cells, taken in the second trimester of pregnancy. This TCR was sampled from a female donor in good health, enrolled as a control in a pregnancy study. The CDR3 here is CASSQVQGGPYEQYF. CDR3 DNA: TGCGCCAGCAGCCAAGTCCAGGGAGGTCCCTACGAGCAGTACTTC.